This T cell receptor beta chain was sequenced in a study of blood T cell repertoires in COVID-19. Study-level background: The United States, Italy and Spain supplied acute and convalescent COVID-19 samples.

There are a few counts of this clone. V shed 1 base and J 11 bases; nucleotides not matched to a gene: 2. There are 12 residues in the CDR3. In germline, CDR1 is MDHEN, CDR2 SYDVKM. Sequencing was performed with immunoSEQ multiplex PCR; in TCRdb, only in-frame clones are kept and a portion is missing. The sample holds 350,000 to 450,000 clones; roughly 86% are singletons and the top ten take 2.5% to 3.5%. The V call is TRBV28, the J call TRBJ1-1, with 9 positions matching TRBD1. Sequencing was done on a sample of peripheral blood. This TCR was sampled from a human donor in a cohort sampled during active COVID-19. The CDR3 region has the DNA TGTGCCAGCAGTTTATCCGGGACAGGGGCTTTCTTT. Amino acid sequence: CASSLSGTGAFF.